Described below is a single T cell receptor (beta chain) sequence and its context. Trimming at V came to 6 bases and at J to 4 bases, leaving 6 bases not matched to a gene. The CDR3 extends over 13 amino acids. The germline gives CDR1 MNHEY, CDR2 SVGAGI. Original handling: Amplification from reference gene primers served as the basis for estimated nucleated cell counts. Repertoires were generated with immunoSEQ multiplex PCR, while TCRdb's copy carries only in-frame clones and drops some. V and J calls and clone size are those listed in that table; D and trimming were worked out from the DNA. The table has roughly 100,000 clones, about 85% seen once. Seattle cases were enrolled at active infection and followed longitudinally. These data come from a study of blood T cell repertoires in COVID-19. Study-level background: Researchers got acute and convalescent COVID-19 samples from the United States, Italy and Spain. The cDNA or gDNA used as material had been derived from T cells, B-cell-depleted T cells, or PBMCs.

The sequenced sample consisted of peripheral blood. This rearrangement joins TRBV6-5 to TRBJ2-7; 7 bases are a match to TRBD2. The TCR was taken from a woman between 50 and 59 years old with COVID-19, enrolled during active disease. CDR3 nucleotides: TGTGCCAGCAGCGCGGGAGAGGGTTACGAGCAGTACTTC. It encodes CASSAGEGYEQYF.